The clone carrying this TCR beta chain was detected only once. The antigen remains unidentified. CD8+ and CD4+ T cells from blood underwent TCR beta sequencing, which was carried out in a high-throughput format. The data stem from a study of CD8 T cells in Susac syndrome. Study findings and constraints: The study recognized that the number of individuals in its TCR sequencing and HLA analysis was relatively small.

RNA amounts of roughly 0.45 to 1 ug underwent reverse transcription with random hexamers. TCRdb re-called the immunoSEQ multiplex PCR reads with MiXCR, one entry per CDR3 protein. The sample consists of a few hundred thousand distinct CDR3 sequences, 70% to 90% of them appearing once. Germline CDR1 reads MDHEN; CDR2 reads SYDVKM. The CDR3 has 12 amino acids. V dropped 6 bases and J dropped 8; count of bases not matched to a gene: 2. This TCR was sampled from a human donor with multiple sclerosis. The chain recombines TRBV28 with TRBJ1-4; 8 bases are a match to TRBD1. The sequenced material came from CD8+ T cells from PBMCs. The DNA of the CDR3 is TGTGCCAGCAGCGGACAGGGCGAAAAACTGTTTTTT. Its translation: CASSGQGEKLFF.